This T cell receptor beta chain was sequenced in a study of cytomegalovirus exposure and HLA in healthy donors. PCR employed 60 Vbeta and 13 Jbeta primers. Only in-frame clones appear in the TCRdb table, and some are missing; sequencing was by immunoSEQ multiplex PCR. The sample consists of 70,000 to 95,000 clones, roughly 77% of them appearing once. Regarding the study as a whole: Some public TCRs appeared in many individuals, while most sequences were rare.

The CDR3 consists of 14 residues. The germline CDR1 and CDR2 sequences are MGHRA and YSYEKL. The V and J ends lost 6 bases and 6 bases respectively, with 17 bases between them. Turning to this clone: Antigen specificity is unknown.

The sequenced material came from PBMCs. The origin of this receptor is a woman aged 35 to 49 in good health and CMV-seropositive. This chain joins TRBV4-1 and TRBJ1-1; tentatively, D is TRBD1 (5 bases). For the CDR3, the DNA is TGCGCCAGCAGGGATGCGGGGGTAGGCGCTGAAGCTTTCTTT. This translates into CASRDAGVGAEAFF.